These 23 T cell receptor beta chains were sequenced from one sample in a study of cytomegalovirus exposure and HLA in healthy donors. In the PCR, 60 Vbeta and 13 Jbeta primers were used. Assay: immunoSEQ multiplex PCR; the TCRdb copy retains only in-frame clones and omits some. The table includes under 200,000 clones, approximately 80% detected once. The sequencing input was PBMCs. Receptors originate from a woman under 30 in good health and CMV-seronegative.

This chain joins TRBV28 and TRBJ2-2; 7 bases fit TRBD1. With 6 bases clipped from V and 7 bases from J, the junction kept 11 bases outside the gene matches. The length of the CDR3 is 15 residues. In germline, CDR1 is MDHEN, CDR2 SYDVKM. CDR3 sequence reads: CASRPIRGRGGELFF. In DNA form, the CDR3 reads TGTGCCAGCAGGCCAATTAGGGGGCGAGGCGGGGAGCTGTTTTTT.

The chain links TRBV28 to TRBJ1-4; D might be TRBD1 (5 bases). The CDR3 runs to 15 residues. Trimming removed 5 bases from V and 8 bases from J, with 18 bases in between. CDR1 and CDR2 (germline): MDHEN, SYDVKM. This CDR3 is CASSGGGLGGEKLFF. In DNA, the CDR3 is TGTGCCAGCAGTGGGGGAGGACTGGGGGGAGAAAAACTGTTTTTT.

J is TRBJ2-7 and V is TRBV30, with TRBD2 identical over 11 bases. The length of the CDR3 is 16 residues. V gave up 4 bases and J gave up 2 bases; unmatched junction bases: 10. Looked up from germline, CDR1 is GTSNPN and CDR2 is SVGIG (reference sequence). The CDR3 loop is CAWKITGTSGPYEQYF. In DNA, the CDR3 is TGTGCCTGGAAGATTACCGGGACTAGCGGACCCTACGAGCAGTACTTC. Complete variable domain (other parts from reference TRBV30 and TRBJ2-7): SQTIHQWPATLVQPVGSPLSLECTVEGTSNPNLYWYRQAAGRGLQLLFYSVGIGQISSEVPQNLSASRPQDRQFILSSKKLLLSDSGFYLCAWKITGTSGPYEQYFGPGTRLTVT.

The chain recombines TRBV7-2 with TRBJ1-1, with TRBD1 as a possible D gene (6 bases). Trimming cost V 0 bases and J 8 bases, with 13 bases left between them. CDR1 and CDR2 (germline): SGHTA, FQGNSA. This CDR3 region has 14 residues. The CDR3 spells CASSLAGGQGEAFF. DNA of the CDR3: TGTGCCAGCAGCTTAGCGGGGGGGCAGGGAGAAGCTTTCTTT.

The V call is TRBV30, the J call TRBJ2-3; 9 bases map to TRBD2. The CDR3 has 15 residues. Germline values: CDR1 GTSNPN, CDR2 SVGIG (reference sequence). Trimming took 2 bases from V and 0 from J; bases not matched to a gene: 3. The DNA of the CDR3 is TGTGCCTGGAGTTTTACTAGCGGGAGCACAGATACGCAGTATTTT. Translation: CAWSFTSGSTDTQYF.

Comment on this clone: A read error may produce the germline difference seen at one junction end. For the CDR3, the DNA is TGTGCCAGCAGTTTAACCTCAGGGCCCGGAAACACCGTATATTTT. Translation gives CASSLTSGPGNTVYF. The chain carries TRBV27 and TRBJ1-3, with D possibly TRBD1 on 5 matching bases. Germline V gives CDR1 MNHEY, CDR2 SMNVEV (reference sequence). This CDR3 comprises 15 residues.

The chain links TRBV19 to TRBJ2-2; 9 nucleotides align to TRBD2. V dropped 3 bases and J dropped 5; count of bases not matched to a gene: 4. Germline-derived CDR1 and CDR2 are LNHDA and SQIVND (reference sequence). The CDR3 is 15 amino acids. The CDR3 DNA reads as TGTGCCAGTAGTATGAAGCGGGAGGTTACCGGGGAGCTGTTTTTT. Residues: CASSMKREVTGELFF.

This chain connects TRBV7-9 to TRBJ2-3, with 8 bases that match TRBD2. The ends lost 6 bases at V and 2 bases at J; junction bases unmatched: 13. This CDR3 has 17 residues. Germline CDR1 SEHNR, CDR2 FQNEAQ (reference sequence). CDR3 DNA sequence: TGTGCCAGCAGTGGGGTAGCGGGAATTCAAACCACAGATACGCAGTATTTT. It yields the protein CASSGVAGIQTTDTQYF.

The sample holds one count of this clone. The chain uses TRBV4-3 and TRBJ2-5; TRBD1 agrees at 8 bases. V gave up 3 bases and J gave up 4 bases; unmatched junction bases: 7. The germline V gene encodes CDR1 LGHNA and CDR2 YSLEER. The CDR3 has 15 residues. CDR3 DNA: TGCGCCAGCAGCCAGCCGGACAGGGAGGCAGAGACCCAGTACTTC. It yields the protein CASSQPDREAETQYF.

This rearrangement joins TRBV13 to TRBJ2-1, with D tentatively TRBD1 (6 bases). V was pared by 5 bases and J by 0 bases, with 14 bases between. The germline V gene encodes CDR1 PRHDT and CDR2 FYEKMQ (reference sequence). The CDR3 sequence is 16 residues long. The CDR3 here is CASSRQGQSSYNEQFF. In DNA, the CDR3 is TGTGCCAGCAGCCGTCAGGGGCAGAGCTCCTACAATGAGCAGTTCTTC.

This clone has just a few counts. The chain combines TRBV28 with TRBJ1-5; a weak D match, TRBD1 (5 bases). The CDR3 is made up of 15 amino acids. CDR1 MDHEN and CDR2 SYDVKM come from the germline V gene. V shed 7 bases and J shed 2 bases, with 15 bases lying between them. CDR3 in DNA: TGTGCCAGCACGAACGGGGGAGGGGGCAATCAGCCCCAGCATTTT. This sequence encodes CASTNGGGGNQPQHF.

CDR3: CASSHEAGGGPGELFF. The CDR3, as DNA: TGTGCCAGCAGCCACGAGGCGGGAGGGGGGCCCGGGGAGCTGTTTTTT. V gene TRBV4-2 combines with J gene TRBJ2-2, with 9 bases aligning to TRBD2. Trimming took 3 bases from V and 6 from J; bases not matched to a gene: 8. The CDR3 is 16 amino acids. CDR1 and CDR2 (germline): LGHNA, YNFKEQ.

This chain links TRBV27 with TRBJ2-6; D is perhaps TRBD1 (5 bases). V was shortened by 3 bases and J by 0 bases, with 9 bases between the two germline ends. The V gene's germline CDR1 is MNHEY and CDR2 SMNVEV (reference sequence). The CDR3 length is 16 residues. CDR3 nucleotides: TGTGCCAGCAGTTTCTTGCAGGGCTCTGGGGCCAACGTCCTGACTTTC. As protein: CASSFLQGSGANVLTF.

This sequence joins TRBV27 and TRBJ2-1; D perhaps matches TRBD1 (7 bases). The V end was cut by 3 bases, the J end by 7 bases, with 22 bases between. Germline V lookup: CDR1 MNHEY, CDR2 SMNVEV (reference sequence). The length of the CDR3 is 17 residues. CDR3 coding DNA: TGTGCCAGCAGTTTCTCAGGGGGGAAAGTTTATAGTAATGAGCAGTTCTTC. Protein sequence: CASSFSGGKVYSNEQFF.

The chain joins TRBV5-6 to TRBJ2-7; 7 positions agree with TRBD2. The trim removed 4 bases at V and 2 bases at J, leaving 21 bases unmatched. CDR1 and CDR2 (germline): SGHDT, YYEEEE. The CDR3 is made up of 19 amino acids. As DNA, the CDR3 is TGTGCCAGCAGCCACCGCCGCCGACTAGCCCGTCTAGAACCCTACGAGCAGTACGTC. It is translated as CASSHRRRLARLEPYEQYV.

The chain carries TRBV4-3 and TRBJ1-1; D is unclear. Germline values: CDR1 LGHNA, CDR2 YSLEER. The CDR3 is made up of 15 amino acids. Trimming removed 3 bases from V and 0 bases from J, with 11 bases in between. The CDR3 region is CASSQTSRLNTEAFF. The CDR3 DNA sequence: TGCGCCAGCAGCCAGACCTCCAGGCTGAACACTGAAGCTTTCTTT.

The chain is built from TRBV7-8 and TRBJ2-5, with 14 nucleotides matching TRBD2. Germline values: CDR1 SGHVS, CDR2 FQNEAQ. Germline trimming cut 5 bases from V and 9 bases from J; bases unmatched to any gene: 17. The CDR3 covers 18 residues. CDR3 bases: TGTGCCAGCAGCCCAGTTGGACTAGCGGGAGGTCCTCTGCGGTCCCAGTACTTC. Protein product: CASSPVGLAGGPLRSQYF.

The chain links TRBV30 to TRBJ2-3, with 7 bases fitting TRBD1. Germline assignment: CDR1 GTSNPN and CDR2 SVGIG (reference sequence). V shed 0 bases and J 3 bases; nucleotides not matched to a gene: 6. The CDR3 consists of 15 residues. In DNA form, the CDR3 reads TGTGCCTGGAGTGTGGGACAGCTAGATACAGATACGCAGTATTTT. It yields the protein CAWSVGQLDTDTQYF.

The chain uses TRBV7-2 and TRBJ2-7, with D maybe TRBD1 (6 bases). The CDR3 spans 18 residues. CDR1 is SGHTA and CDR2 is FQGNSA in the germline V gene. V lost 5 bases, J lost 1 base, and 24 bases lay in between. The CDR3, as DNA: TGTGCCAGCAGCCTCAGCCCTGGCAGGGGATCGGGTTCCTACGAGCAGTACTTC. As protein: CASSLSPGRGSGSYEQYF. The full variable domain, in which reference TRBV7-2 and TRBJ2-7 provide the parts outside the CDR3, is GAGVSQSPSNKVTEKGKDVELRCDPISGHTALYWYRQSLGQGLEFLIYFQGNSAPDKSGLPSDRFSAERTGGSVSTLTIQRTQQEDSAVYLCASSLSPGRGSGSYEQYFGPGTRLTVT.

CDR3 DNA: TGTGCCAGCAGTTCAGGGACAGGGCACACTGAAGCTTTCTTT. Translation gives CASSSGTGHTEAFF. This chain connects TRBV28 to TRBJ1-1; TRBD1 matches at 9 bases. Losses at the gene ends were 4 bases for V and 3 bases for J; bases not matched to a gene: 3. CDR3 size: 14 residues. Germline CDR1 MDHEN, CDR2 SYDVKM.

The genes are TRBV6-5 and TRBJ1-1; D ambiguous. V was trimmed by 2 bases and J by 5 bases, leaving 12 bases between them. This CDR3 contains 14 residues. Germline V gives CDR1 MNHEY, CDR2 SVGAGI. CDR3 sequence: CASSYTLTGTEAFF. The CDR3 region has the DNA TGTGCCAGCAGTTACACCCTCACGGGAACTGAAGCTTTCTTT.

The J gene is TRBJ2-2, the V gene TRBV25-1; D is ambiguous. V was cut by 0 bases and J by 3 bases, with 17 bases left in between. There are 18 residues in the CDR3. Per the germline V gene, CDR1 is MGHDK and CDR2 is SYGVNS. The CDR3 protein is CASSEYSWPRGDTGELFF. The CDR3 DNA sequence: TGTGCCAGCAGTGAATATTCGTGGCCCAGAGGTGACACCGGGGAGCTGTTTTTT.

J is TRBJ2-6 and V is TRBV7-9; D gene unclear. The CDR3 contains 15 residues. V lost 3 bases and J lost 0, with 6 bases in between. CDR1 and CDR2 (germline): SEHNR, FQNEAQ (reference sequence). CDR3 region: CASSFGHSGANVLTF. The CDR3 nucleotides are TGTGCCAGCAGCTTTGGGCACTCTGGGGCCAACGTCCTGACTTTC.